The T cell receptor (beta chain) under discussion was sequenced for a study of blood T cell repertoires in COVID-19. Study at large: The United States, Italy and Spain provided the acute and convalescent COVID-19 samples. Nucleic acid was either cDNA or gDNA, and it came from T cells, B-cell-depleted T cells, or PBMCs.

Enrollment of patients from Seattle took place during active infection, with longitudinal follow-up. Per the study methods: By means of reference gene primer amplification, nucleated cell counts were estimated. Method: immunoSEQ multiplex PCR; TCRdb's copy keeps in-frame clones and lacks some. The V and J calls and clone size were taken over from that table, and D and trimming were inferred from the DNA. This sample has tens of thousands of clones, with around 75% found just once. Germline V gene lookup returns CDR1 MNHEY and CDR2 SMNVEV (reference sequence). This CDR3 contains 17 residues. V dropped 4 bases and J dropped 10; count of bases not matched to a gene: 14.

This clonotype originated in a man aged 65-85 years with COVID-19, enrolled during active disease. The chain carries TRBV27 and TRBJ2-1, with 12 bases lining up with TRBD2. Input material: peripheral blood. The chain's CDR3 is CASSSSGRAFDNPEQFF. The CDR3 DNA sequence: TGTGCCAGCAGTTCTAGCGGGAGGGCCTTCGATAATCCCGAGCAGTTCTTC.